These 29 T cell receptor beta chains came from one sample sequenced in a study of tumor-infiltrating lymphocytes in primary liver carcinoma. Production of TCR beta cDNA used roughly 480 ng total RNA together with a constant-region primer. The TCR beta library was amplified through three nested multiplex PCR rounds in a modified ARM-PCR procedure. Rounds one and two of PCR, each of about 10 cycles, were primed with TRBV1-TRBV30 forward primers and a C-beta reverse primer. TCRdb reprocessed the multiplex PCR reads via MiXCR and lists one record per CDR3 protein. The sample consists of 50,000 to 65,000 distinct CDR3 sequences, 71% of them appearing once. DNA and RNA were both co-extracted from 20-30 mg of bulk tissue that had not been sorted. Sequenced: liver tumor tissue from sampling region 4. Subset given: tumor region T4, right-lateral pole. Receptors were obtained from a middle-aged man with primary liver carcinoma and hepatitis B virus infection.

The chain is built from TRBV6-1 and TRBJ2-7, with no clear D. Germline CDR1 MNHNS, CDR2 SASEGT. This CDR3 contains 11 residues. V was clipped by 3 bases and J by 6 bases, with 6 bases between them. The CDR3 loop is CASSDGCEQYF. CDR3 nucleotides: TGTGCCAGCAGTGACGGCTGCGAGCAGTACTTC.

The chain combines TRBV5-5 with TRBJ2-5; no clear D. V was clipped by 6 bases and J by 4 bases, with 13 bases between them. This CDR3 is 13 amino acids long. The germline CDR1 and CDR2 sequences are SGHKS and YYEKEE (reference sequence). In DNA form, the CDR3 reads TGTGCCAGCAACCTTTCCCTCCCAGAGACCCAGTACTTC. This encodes CASNLSLPETQYF.

Details on this clonotype: The conserved phenylalanine or tryptophan normally closing the CDR3 is absent here, so this likely arose from a read error. The chain joins TRBV11-2 to TRBJ2-7, with D uncertain. This CDR3 has 13 residues. The V gene's germline CDR1 is SGHAT and CDR2 FQNNGV. CDR3 region: CTSSFDGSYEQYS. CDR3 DNA: TGTACCAGCAGCTTTGATGGCTCCTATGAGCAGTACTCC.

The gene calls are TRBV4-2 and TRBJ2-2, with 12 bases fitting TRBD2. V shed 1 base and J 7 bases; nucleotides not matched to a gene: 13. This CDR3 has 19 amino acids. Germline CDR1 is LGHNA and CDR2 is YNFKEQ. The chain's CDR3 is CASSQALAGGLAHIGELFF. DNA for the CDR3: TGTGCCAGCAGCCAAGCGCTAGCGGGAGGGTTGGCGCACATCGGGGAGCTGTTTTTT.

On this clonotype: A junction boundary mismatches the germline segment, possibly from a read error. V and J are TRBV5-1 and TRBJ2-1; TRBD2 matches 9 bases. The CDR3 runs to 15 residues. Per germline, CDR1 SGHRS and CDR2 YFSETQ. CDR3 sequence reads: CTSSDTSGCVDEQFF. DNA for the CDR3: TGCACCAGCAGTGATACTAGCGGGTGTGTCGATGAGCAGTTCTTC.

Notes on this clonotype: Lacking the conserved final phenylalanine or tryptophan, this CDR3 likely reflects a read error. The limits of the CDR3 on the DNA are not certain, so only TCRdb's listed CDR3 is given. The V and J genes are TRBV11-2 and TRBJ1-1; the D call TRBD1 from the table was never checked on the DNA. Germline lookup yields CDR1 SGHAT and CDR2 FQNNGV. A total of 14 residues make up the CDR3, ends included. The CDR3 region is CASSNRGWESEALS.

This clonotype was seen just once. This chain connects TRBV6-5 to TRBJ2-3; D possibly corresponds to TRBD1 (5 bases). This CDR3 has 13 amino acids. Trimming took off 11 bases at V and 0 bases at J, with 12 bases between the two ends. Per germline, CDR1 MNHEY and CDR2 SVGAGI. The CDR3 DNA sequence: TGTGCCGACAGTCTCCAGAGCACAGATACGCAGTATTTT. Translation gives CADSLQSTDTQYF.

Note on this clonotype: At one of its ends the junction is not consistent with the germline gene, which may arise from a read error. The V gene is TRBV6-6, the J gene TRBJ2-7, with unresolved D. The CDR3 is 12 amino acids. Germline CDR1 reads MNHNY; CDR2 reads SVGAGI (reference sequence). In DNA, the CDR3 is TGTGACAGCACTCGTACCCTAGGCGAGCAGTACTTC. Its translation is CDSTRTLGEQYF.

The chain carries TRBV12-3 or TRBV12-4 and TRBJ1-5; 7 nucleotides align to TRBD1. This CDR3 is 14 amino acids long. Trimming took 2 bases from V and 15 from J; bases not matched to a gene: 13. The chain's CDR3 is CASSLTGDGQPMHF. The CDR3 DNA is TGTGCCAGCAGTTTAACAGGGGACGGTCAGCCCATGCATTTT.

This clonotype was seen at least ten times. The chain links TRBV4-1 to TRBJ2-7; 13 bases align to TRBD2. Germline CDR1 is MGHRA and CDR2 is YSYEKL. The CDR3 sequence is 17 residues long. J gave up 4 bases and V 3 bases, and 9 bases lay outside the gene matches. The CDR3 spells CASSQERTSGSVYEQYF. The CDR3 region has the DNA TGCGCCAGCAGCCAGGAGAGGACTAGCGGGAGTGTTTACGAGCAGTACTTC.

The DNA for the CDR3 is TGTGCCAGCAGACTAGCGGGAGGGACCTACGAGCAGTACTTC. As protein: CASRLAGGTYEQYF. The chain recombines TRBV6-2 or TRBV6-3 with TRBJ2-7, with TRBD2 identical over 13 bases. V lost 6 bases to trimming and J lost 2 bases; unmatched junction nucleotides: 1. From germline, CDR1 is MNHEY and CDR2 SVGEGT. The CDR3 extends over 14 amino acids.

A note on this clonotype: As the CDR3 is not closed by the conserved phenylalanine or tryptophan, this likely results from a read error. V usage is TRBV28 and J usage is TRBJ2-7; the D gene is possibly TRBD2 (5 bases). Trimming removed 3 bases from V and 3 bases from J, with 9 bases in between. There are 13 residues in the CDR3. The germline V gene encodes CDR1 MDHEN and CDR2 SYDVKM. The DNA for the CDR3 is TGTGCCAGCAGTTTTACTAGTGACTACGAGCAGTACCTC. It specifies CASSFTSDYEQYL.

Concerning this clonotype itself: A read error may account for a junction end that differs from germline. The CDR3 loop reads CASRYAQRTWELFF. The CDR3 region has the DNA TGTGCCAGCCGTTACGCCCAGCGCACCTGGGAGCTGTTTTTT. V gene TRBV6-5 combines with J gene TRBJ2-2; no firm D call. CDR3 length: 14 amino acids. Germline V gene lookup returns CDR1 MNHEY and CDR2 SVGAGI.

Concerning this clonotype itself: An end of the junction does not agree with germline; a read error may underlie this. The rearrangement uses TRBV4-1 and TRBJ2-1, with 9 bases fitting TRBD2. The CDR3 is 17 residues long. Germline values: CDR1 MGHRA, CDR2 YSYEKL. The CDR3 DNA reads as TGTGACAGCAGCCCTCTGATAACTAGCGGGTGCGGAAATGAGCAGTTCTTC. Amino acid sequence: CDSSPLITSGCGNEQFF.

Comment on this clonotype: Because the CDR3 is missing its conserved closing phenylalanine or tryptophan, this is likely a read error. CDR3 in DNA: TGTGCCAGTAGTTTGCAGGGTGCGCAGTATCTT. Amino acid sequence: CASSLQGAQYL. This sequence joins TRBV12-3 or TRBV12-4 and TRBJ2-3; D may be TRBD1 (5 bases). The CDR3 sequence is 11 residues long.

There are a few counts of this clonotype. The chain joins TRBV4-2 to TRBJ2-7; 10 bases are a match to TRBD1. This CDR3 has 17 amino acids. The ends lost 0 bases at V and 7 bases at J; junction bases unmatched: 12. The germline V gene has CDR1 LGHNA and CDR2 YNFKEQ. CDR3 loop: CASSQERLETGGWEQYF. For the CDR3, the DNA is TGTGCCAGCAGCCAAGAGAGGCTCGAGACAGGGGGCTGGGAGCAGTACTTC.

The count of this clonotype is one. The gene calls are TRBV28 and TRBJ2-3, with D possibly matching TRBD2 (5 bases). The ends were cut back, 7 bases at V and 4 bases at J, with 21 bases in the middle. The CDR3 contains 16 residues. Germline-derived CDR1 and CDR2 are MDHEN and SYDVKM. CDR3 bases: TGTGCCAGCAATTCCCGAGAGGGTAAACGGGCAGATACGCAGTATTTT. Protein: CASNSREGKRADTQYF.

The rearrangement uses TRBV14 and TRBJ1-1, with 7 positions matching TRBD1. The CDR3 loop spans 15 amino acids. Germline CDR1 SGHDN, CDR2 FVKESK. The J segment lost 0 bases and the V segment lost 4 bases, leaving 5 bases of the junction unmatched. CDR3 sequence reads: CASSPYRGMNTEAFF. CDR3 DNA: TGTGCCAGCAGCCCCTACAGGGGCATGAACACTGAAGCTTTCTTT.

The chain uses TRBV6-5 and TRBJ2-2; 7 bases align to TRBD1. The CDR3 is made up of 17 amino acids. Per germline, CDR1 MNHEY and CDR2 SVGAGI. Here the CDR3 reads CANSYWGRGPNTGELFF. The CDR3 region has the DNA TGTGCTAACAGTTACTGGGGAAGGGGGCCTAACACCGGGGAGCTGTTTTTT.

Notes on this clonotype: At one end the junction does not follow the germline gene, possibly because of a read error. V and J are TRBV11-2 and TRBJ2-5; D remains ambiguous. Germline V gene data show CDR1 as SGHAT and CDR2 as FQNNGV. The CDR3 spans 16 residues. The CDR3 region has the DNA TGTGGCAGCAGCCAAAGTCCTGGTGGTGGGAAAGAGATCCAGTACTTC. Translation gives CGSSQSPGGGKEIQYF.

This clonotype was counted between two and nine times. CDR3 nucleotide sequence: TGTGCCAGGAGCACGTCCCAGGGGGCAGTGGAGACCCAGTACTTC. Translation gives CARSTSQGAVETQYF. The gene calls are TRBV28 and TRBJ2-5; 8 positions match TRBD1. Germline assignment: CDR1 MDHEN and CDR2 SYDVKM. The CDR3 sequence is 15 residues long. V dropped 9 bases and J dropped 5; count of bases not matched to a gene: 14.

Notes on this clonotype: One end of the junction fails to match germline, which may point to a read error. This sequence joins TRBV11-2 and TRBJ2-2; D perhaps matches TRBD2 (6 bases). Germline CDR1 SGHAT, CDR2 FQNNGV. The CDR3 spans 17 residues. CDR3 loop: CASNLASGGVNTGELFF. The CDR3 nucleotides are TGTGCTAGCAACTTAGCATCAGGAGGGGTGAACACCGGGGAGCTGTTTTTT.

The CDR3 coding sequence is TGCGTCGGCAGCCAATATCGGGAGACTCCCTACGAGCAGTACTTC. Its translation: CVGSQYRETPYEQYF. The chain couples TRBV4-3 to TRBJ2-7; a weak D match, TRBD2 (6 bases). The CDR3 consists of 15 residues. Per the germline V gene, CDR1 is LGHNA and CDR2 is YSLEER.

A single count supports this clonotype. One end of the junction varies from germline; a read error may be responsible. The chain carries TRBV29-1 and TRBJ2-2, with 8 bases identical to TRBD1. Germline-derived CDR1 and CDR2 are SQVTM and ANQGSEA. The CDR3 is 14 amino acids. The CDR3: CSAERTGLKPGAVF. DNA for the CDR3: TGCAGCGCCGAAAGGACAGGGCTAAAACCGGGAGCTGTTTTT.

Of note for this clonotype: This could be a read error, since a much larger clone is one nucleotide away. The chain couples TRBV4-1 to TRBJ2-7, with D possibly matching TRBD2 (6 bases). This CDR3 is 17 amino acids long. Trimming shortened V by 3 bases and J by 4 bases, and 22 bases separated the two germline ends. Germline assignment: CDR1 MGHRA and CDR2 YSYEKL. CDR3 amino acids: CASSQERTIGSVYEQYF. CDR3 sequence (DNA): TGCGCCAGCAGCCAGGAGAGGACTATCGGGAGTGTTTACGAGCAGTACTTC.

About this clonotype itself: Germline is not matched at one junction end, which may reflect a read error. The chain links TRBV10-3 to TRBJ2-2; D perhaps matches TRBD2 (5 bases). Germline CDR1 ENHRY, CDR2 SYGVKD. This CDR3 spans 15 amino acids. In DNA, the CDR3 is TGTGCCATCAGTGAGTCGACCGGGGAAACCGGGGAGCTGTTCTTT. This encodes CAISESTGETGELFF.

This clonotype was recorded only once. This may be a read error: a much more frequent sequence differs by one nucleotide. The rearrangement links TRBV14 to TRBJ2-3; D gene ambiguous. Germline V CDR1 and CDR2: SGHDN, FVKESK. Trimming pared 1 base from V and 4 bases from J, leaving 6 bases between. This CDR3 contains 13 residues. The CDR3 loop reads CASSQGVADTQYF. Written as DNA, the CDR3 is TGTGCCAGCAGCCAAGGTGTGGCAGATACGCAGTATTTT. Filled out from reference TRBV14 and TRBJ2-3, the complete variable domain reads EAGVTQFPSHSVIEKGQTVTLRCDPISGHDNLYWYRRVMGKEIKFLLHFVKESKQDESGMPNNRFLAERTGGTYSTLKVQPAELEDSGVYFCASSQGVADTQYFGPGTRLTVL.

The rearrangement uses TRBV30 and TRBJ2-1; weak D call: TRBD2 (5 bases). Germline V gene data show CDR1 as GTSNPN and CDR2 as SVGIG (reference sequence). The CDR3 covers 15 residues. CDR3 sequence: CIWRQKGSSYNEQFF. DNA of the CDR3: TGTATCTGGAGGCAGAAAGGAAGCTCCTACAATGAGCAGTTCTTC.

As regards this clonotype: This may stem from a read error, because a much larger clone lies one nucleotide away. The chain carries TRBV29-1 and TRBJ2-5; 13 bases map to TRBD2. The V gene end was trimmed by 5 bases and the J gene end by 6 bases; junction bases not matched to a gene: 9. The CDR3 covers 15 residues. CDR1 and CDR2 from the germline V gene are SQVTM and ANQGSEA. The DNA for the CDR3 is TGCAGCGTTCGGACTAGCGGGAGTTGGGTAAAGACCCAGTACTTC. Translation gives CSVRTSGSWVKTQYF.